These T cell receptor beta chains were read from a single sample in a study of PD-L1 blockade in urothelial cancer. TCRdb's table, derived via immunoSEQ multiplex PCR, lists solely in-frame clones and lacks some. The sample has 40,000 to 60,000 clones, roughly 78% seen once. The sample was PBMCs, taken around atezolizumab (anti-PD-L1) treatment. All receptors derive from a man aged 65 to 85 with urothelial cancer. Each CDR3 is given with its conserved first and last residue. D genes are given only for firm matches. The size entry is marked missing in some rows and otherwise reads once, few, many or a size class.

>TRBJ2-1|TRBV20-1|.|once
CSAASGEQFF
TGCAGTGCTGCAAGCGGTGAGCAGTTCTTC
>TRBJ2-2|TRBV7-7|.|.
CASSLVTGSTGELFF
TGTGCTAGCAGCTTAGTGACGGGTAGCACCGGGGAGCTGTTTTTT
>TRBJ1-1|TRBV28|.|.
CASSPETDMNTEAFF
TGTGCCAGCAGTCCCGAGACAGATATGAACACTGAAGCTTTCTTT
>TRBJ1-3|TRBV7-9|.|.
CASSFRGTNTIYF
TGTGCCAGCAGCTTTAGGGGTACGAACACCATATATTTT
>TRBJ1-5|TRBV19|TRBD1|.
CASSGTGGGGPQHF
TGTGCCAGTAGCGGGACAGGAGGGGGCGGGCCCCAGCATTTT
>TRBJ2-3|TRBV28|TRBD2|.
CAISTSGSTDTQYF
TGTGCCATTTCGACTAGCGGGAGCACAGATACGCAGTATTTT
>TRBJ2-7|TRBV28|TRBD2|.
CASSPLSGSSYEQYF
TGTGCCAGCAGTCCCCTGAGCGGGAGCTCCTACGAGCAGTACTTC
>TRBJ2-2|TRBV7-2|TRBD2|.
CASSLAVSGPANTGELFF
TGTGCCAGCAGCTTAGCGGTTAGCGGGCCGGCGAACACCGGGGAGCTGTTTTTT
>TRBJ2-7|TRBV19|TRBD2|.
CASSGRVAGDLDEQYF
TGTGCCAGTAGCGGGAGGGTAGCGGGAGACTTGGACGAGCAGTACTTC
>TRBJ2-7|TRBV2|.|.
CASSIDSSSYEQYF
TGTGCCAGCAGTATAGACAGTAGCTCCTACGAGCAGTACTTC
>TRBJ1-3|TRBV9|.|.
CASSVGGNSGNTIYF
TGTGCCAGCAGCGTAGGGGGCAACTCTGGAAACACCATATATTTT
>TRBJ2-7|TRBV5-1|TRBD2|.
CASGLGGQREYEQYF
TGCGCCAGCGGGCTCGGCGGCCAGCGGGAGTACGAGCAGTACTTC
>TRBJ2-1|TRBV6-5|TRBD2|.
CASSYSGVNEQFF
TGTGCCAGCAGTTATAGCGGGGTAAATGAGCAGTTCTTC
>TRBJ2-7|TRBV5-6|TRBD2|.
CASSLYPSGGHEQYF
TGTGCCAGCAGCTTGTATCCTAGCGGGGGGCACGAGCAGTACTTC
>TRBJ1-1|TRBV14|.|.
CASSQVSGVTEAFF
TGTGCCAGCAGCCAAGTATCCGGGGTCACTGAAGCTTTCTTT
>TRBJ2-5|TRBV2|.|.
CASSTGTLQETQYF
TGTGCCAGCAGTACCGGGACACTTCAAGAGACCCAGTACTTC
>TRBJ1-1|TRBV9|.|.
CASSAVSNTEAFF
TGTGCCAGCAGCGCGGTTTCGAACACTGAAGCTTTCTTT
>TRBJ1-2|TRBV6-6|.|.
CASTGIGYGYTF
TGTGCCAGCACAGGTATCGGCTATGGCTACACCTTC
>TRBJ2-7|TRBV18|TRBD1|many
CASSPSTGASYEQYF
TGTGCCAGCTCACCGTCCACAGGGGCTTCCTACGAGCAGTACTTC
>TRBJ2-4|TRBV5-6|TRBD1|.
CASSADDRVWNIQYF
TGTGCCAGCAGCGCGGACGACAGGGTCTGGAACATTCAGTACTTC
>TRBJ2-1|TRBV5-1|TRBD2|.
CASSRVAGGQEEQFF
TGCGCCAGCAGCAGAGTAGCGGGAGGTCAGGAAGAGCAGTTCTTC
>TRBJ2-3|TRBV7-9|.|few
CASRRGPRRQMDTQYF
TGTGCCAGCAGAAGAGGACCGCGGCGACAGATGGATACGCAGTATTTT
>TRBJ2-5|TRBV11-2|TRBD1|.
CASSLWKGQPRETQYF
TGTGCCAGCAGCTTATGGAAGGGACAGCCAAGGGAGACCCAGTACTTC
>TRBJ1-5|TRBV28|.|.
CASKRQVNQPQHF
TGTGCCAGCAAGCGGCAGGTGAATCAGCCCCAGCATTTT
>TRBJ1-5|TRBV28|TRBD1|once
CATTGDSRQPQHF
TGTGCCACCACCGGGGACAGTAGACAGCCCCAGCATTTT
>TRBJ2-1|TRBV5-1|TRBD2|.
CASSLASGITYNEQFF
TGCGCCAGCAGCTTGGCTAGCGGAATTACCTACAATGAGCAGTTCTTC
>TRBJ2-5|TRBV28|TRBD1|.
CASSRPTGGKETQYF
TGTGCCAGCAGTAGACCGACAGGGGGAAAAGAGACCCAGTACTTC
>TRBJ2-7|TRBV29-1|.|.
CSVESWDSGQYEQYF
TGCAGCGTTGAAAGCTGGGACTCAGGGCAGTACGAGCAGTACTTC
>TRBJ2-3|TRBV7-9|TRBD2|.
CASKKTSGLSTDTQYF
TGTGCCAGCAAAAAAACTAGCGGGTTAAGCACAGATACGCAGTATTTT
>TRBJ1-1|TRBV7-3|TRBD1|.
CASSLQTGAMVTEAFF
TGTGCCAGCAGCTTGCAGACAGGGGCTATGGTCACTGAAGCTTTCTTT
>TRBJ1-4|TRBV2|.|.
CASMGAGEKLFF
TGTGCCAGCATGGGGGCAGGTGAAAAACTGTTTTTT
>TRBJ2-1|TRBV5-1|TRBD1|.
CASSWDRDRGDNEQFF
TGCGCCAGCAGCTGGGATCGGGACAGGGGCGACAATGAGCAGTTCTTC
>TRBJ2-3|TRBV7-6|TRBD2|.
CASSLKLAGDTQYF
TGTGCCAGCAGCTTAAAACTAGCGGGAGATACGCAGTATTTT
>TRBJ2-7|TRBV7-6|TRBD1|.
CASSYHRGYEQYF
TGTGCCAGCAGCTATCACAGGGGCTACGAGCAGTACTTC
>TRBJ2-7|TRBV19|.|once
CASSSTNRDPYEQYF
TGTGCCAGTAGTTCAACCAACAGGGACCCCTACGAGCAGTACTTC
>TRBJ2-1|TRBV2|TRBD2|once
CASRVGTSVSNEQFF
TGTGCCAGCAGAGTTGGGACTAGCGTAAGCAATGAGCAGTTCTTC
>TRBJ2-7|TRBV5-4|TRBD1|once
CASSDPGTGGLEQYF
TGTGCCAGCAGCGACCCCGGGACAGGGGGTCTCGAGCAGTACTTC
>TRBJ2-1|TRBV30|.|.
CAVGSYHEQFF
TGTGCCGTCGGTAGCTACCATGAGCAGTTCTTC
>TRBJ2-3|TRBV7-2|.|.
CASSRGAEDTQYF
TGTGCCAGCAGCCGGGGGGCTGAAGATACGCAGTATTTT
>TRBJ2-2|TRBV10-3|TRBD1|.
CAISEGGPLGGELFF
TGTGCCATCAGTGAAGGGGGCCCCCTCGGCGGGGAGCTGTTTTTT
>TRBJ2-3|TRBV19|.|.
CASSTQTGVLLDTQYF
TGTGCCAGTAGTACCCAGACAGGTGTCCTCCTGGATACGCAGTATTTT
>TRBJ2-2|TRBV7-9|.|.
CASSLADSGGELFF
TGTGCCAGCAGCTTAGCGGACAGCGGCGGGGAGCTGTTTTTT
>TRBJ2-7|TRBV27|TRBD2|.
CASSALAGRYEQYF
TGTGCCAGCAGTGCCCTAGCGGGTCGCTACGAGCAGTACTTC
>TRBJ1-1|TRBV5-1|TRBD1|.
CASGTGGMNTEAFF
TGCGCCAGCGGGACAGGGGGGATGAACACTGAAGCTTTCTTT
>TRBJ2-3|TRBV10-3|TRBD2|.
CAISTSGDSTDTQYF
TGTGCCATCAGTACTAGCGGGGATTCCACAGATACGCAGTATTTT
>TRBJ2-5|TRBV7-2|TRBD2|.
CASSLRGASGETQYF
TGTGCCAGCAGCTTAAGGGGTGCTAGCGGAGAGACCCAGTACTTC
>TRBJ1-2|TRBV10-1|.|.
CASSEWIEGRPTF
TGCGCCAGCAGTGAATGGATTGAGGGCCGACCAACCTTC
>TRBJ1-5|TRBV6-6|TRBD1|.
CASSRTGVYQPQHF
TGTGCCAGCAGCCGGACAGGGGTATATCAGCCCCAGCATTTT